This T cell receptor (beta chain) was identified in a study of T cell responses to AZD1222 COVID-19 vaccine. At the level of the study: Recipients boosted at about 4 weeks or about 12 weeks are pooled.

This clone was detected only a few times. The CDR3 is 13 amino acids. Between the trimmed V and J ends, which lost 3 bases and 8 bases, there was a span of 11 bases. Sequenced by immunoSEQ multiplex PCR; TCRdb stores in-frame clones only, minus some. Of about 160,000 clones listed, 94% were seen once; the top ten hold around 1.3%. The sample here was peripheral blood, taken on day 0 of AZD1222 vaccination. The chain joins TRBV12-3 or TRBV12-4 to TRBJ2-1, with D unresolved. This sequence originates from an adult in good health. This CDR3 is CASSFFRTDEQFF. The CDR3 bases are TGTGCCAGCAGTTTTTTCAGGACGGATGAGCAGTTCTTC.